A single sample is the source of the 22 T cell receptor beta chains below, sequenced in a study of monozygotic twins with cystic fibrosis. Repertoires were generated with immunoSEQ multiplex PCR, while TCRdb's copy carries only in-frame clones and drops some. The sample records some 35,000 clones, approximately 65% being singletons. Source material: blood. These receptors came from a girl under 18 with cystic fibrosis.

The chain recombines TRBV6-5 with TRBJ2-1; 10 bases map to TRBD2. This CDR3 comprises 15 residues. Germline V lookup: CDR1 MNHEY, CDR2 SVGAGI. V gave up 1 base and J gave up 6 bases; unmatched junction bases: 3. The CDR3 reads CASSYWASGSNEQFF. CDR3 bases: TGTGCCAGCAGTTACTGGGCTAGCGGGAGCAATGAGCAGTTCTTC.

The rearrangement uses TRBV4-2 and TRBJ2-1; D is perhaps TRBD2 (6 bases). V was trimmed by 5 bases and J by 0 bases, leaving 11 bases between them. Germline V gives CDR1 LGHNA, CDR2 YNFKEQ. CDR3 length: 15 residues. The CDR3 is CASSWGLSSYNEQFF. CDR3 nucleotides: TGTGCCAGCAGCTGGGGACTTAGCTCCTACAATGAGCAGTTCTTC.

This sequence joins TRBV5-1 and TRBJ1-2; tentatively, D is TRBD1 (5 bases). Germline V lookup: CDR1 SGHRS, CDR2 YFSETQ. This CDR3 comprises 14 residues. The germline V and J ends were trimmed by 4 bases and 2 bases, with 12 bases remaining between them. CDR3 bases: TGCGCCAGCAGCACTACGACAGACAACTATGGCTACACCTTC. Amino acid sequence: CASSTTTDNYGYTF.

This chain links TRBV4-3 with TRBJ1-2; D gene ambiguous. Germline values: CDR1 LGHNA, CDR2 YSLEER. CDR3 length: 17 amino acids. V was cut by 0 bases and J by 8 bases, with 22 bases left in between. CDR3 nucleotide sequence: TGCGCCAGCAGCCAAGACACCCCAAGACTTCCGGGCGAGGGCTACACCTTC. Protein product: CASSQDTPRLPGEGYTF.

This clone was recorded once. V gene TRBV2 combines with J gene TRBJ2-7; possible D gene TRBD1, 6 bases. Trimming cost V 6 bases and J 4 bases, with 10 bases left between them. Germline CDR1 and CDR2: SNHLY and FYNNEI. The CDR3 length is 12 residues. CDR3 amino acids: CASSPRGYEQYV. In DNA form, the CDR3 reads TGTGCCAGCAGCCCAAGGGGGTACGAGCAGTACGTC.

This rearrangement joins TRBV2 to TRBJ1-1; no clear D. The CDR3 runs 14 residues. CDR1 is SNHLY and CDR2 is FYNNEI in the germline V gene. The V gene lost 4 bases and the J gene lost 1 base, with 10 bases spanning the gap. CDR3 sequence: CASSVGHPNTEAFF. The CDR3 bases are TGTGCCAGCAGTGTTGGGCACCCGAACACTGAAGCTTTCTTT.

The CDR3 region has the DNA TGTGCCAGCAGCCCCGGGACAGGGATAAGCGAGCAGTACTTC. Amino acids: CASSPGTGISEQYF. The chain joins TRBV5-4 to TRBJ2-7, with 9 bases identical to TRBD1. The CDR3 has 14 amino acids. V trimming: 4 bases; J trimming: 6 bases; junction bases outside the gene matches: 8. Per germline, CDR1 SGHNT and CDR2 YYREEE (reference sequence).

This clone has only a few counts. This chain joins TRBV6-1 and TRBJ1-1; the D is unclear. The CDR3 length is 17 residues. Trimming took 2 bases from V and 4 from J, leaving 20 bases between them. Germline lookup yields CDR1 MNHNS and CDR2 SASEGT. In nucleotides, the CDR3 is TGTGCCAGCAGTGAACCAGGACTCTGGCTGAGAGGCACTGAAGCTTTCTTT. This sequence encodes CASSEPGLWLRGTEAFF.

This clone was picked up one time. The CDR3 DNA is TGTGCCAGCAGTCCTGGACTAGCGTGGACCAGGGAGCTGTTTTTT. Protein: CASSPGLAWTRELFF. The chain combines TRBV5-4 with TRBJ2-2, with TRBD2 matching over 9 bases. Trimming removed 5 bases from V and 9 bases from J; junction bases left unmatched: 11. Germline loops: CDR1 SGHNT, CDR2 YYREEE (reference sequence). The CDR3 is 15 amino acids. Using reference TRBV5-4 and TRBJ2-2 for the parts outside the CDR3, the full variable domain is ETGVTQSPTHLIKTRGQQVTLRCSSQSGHNTVSWYQQALGQGPQFIFQYYREEENGRGNFPPRFSGLQFPNYSSELNVNALELDDSALYLCASSPGLAWTRELFFGEGSRLTVL.

This clone was counted only a few times. V is TRBV28 and J is TRBJ2-1; D is undetermined. The CDR3 has 12 residues. Trimming stripped 4 bases from V and 8 bases from J, with 9 bases between. Germline loops: CDR1 MDHEN, CDR2 SYDVKM. For the CDR3, the DNA is TGTGCCAGCAGTTATCCGGGCGATGAGCAGTTCTTC. It codes for CASSYPGDEQFF.

This clone has just one count. The chain combines TRBV5-4 with TRBJ2-5; 11 bases match TRBD1. In germline, CDR1 is SGHNT, CDR2 YYREEE (reference sequence). CDR3 length equals 16 residues. Trimming at V came to 4 bases and at J to 5 bases, leaving 10 bases not matched to a gene. CDR3 in amino acids: CASSLRTGGASETQYF. The CDR3 coding sequence is TGTGCCAGCAGCCTAAGGACAGGGGGCGCATCGGAGACCCAGTACTTC.

DNA of the CDR3: TGTGCCAGCAGCTTTAGCGGGAGAGCTAACGAGCAGTTCTTC. Translating it yields CASSFSGRANEQFF. The genes are TRBV9 and TRBJ2-1; TRBD2 matches at 9 bases. Unmatched junction bases numbered 9, after V lost 4 bases and J lost 10 bases. CDR3 length: 14 residues. Germline CDR1 and CDR2: SGDLS and YYNGEE.

The chain combines TRBV11-2 with TRBJ2-2; 7 bases match TRBD1. This CDR3 comprises 15 residues. CDR1 and CDR2 from the germline V gene are SGHAT and FQNNGV. Trimming took 5 bases from V and 2 from J; bases not matched to a gene: 5. The CDR3 DNA reads TGTGCCAGCAGCGTCCGGGACAGAAACACCGGGGAGCTGTTTTTT. Amino acids: CASSVRDRNTGELFF.

This clone was seen more than once but under ten times. CDR3 sequence: CASSATGSNTEAFF. CDR3 sequence (DNA): TGTGCCAGCAGCGCCACAGGGTCGAACACTGAAGCTTTCTTT. The gene calls are TRBV9 and TRBJ1-1; D perhaps matches TRBD1 (6 bases). V was clipped by 3 bases and J by 1 base, with 10 bases between them. The CDR3 contains 14 residues. The germline gives CDR1 SGDLS, CDR2 YYNGEE.

The rearrangement links TRBV28 to TRBJ1-2; D gene uncertain. CDR3 length: 12 residues. Germline-derived CDR1 and CDR2 are MDHEN and SYDVKM. Trimming removed 5 bases from V and 2 bases from J, with 6 bases in between. CDR3 in DNA: TGTGCCAGCAGTGCGGGCAACTATGGCTACACCTTC. Its protein is CASSAGNYGYTF.

This clone was counted a few times. CDR3 in amino acids: CASSQVSVYDGAFF. The CDR3 nucleotides are TGCGCCAGCAGCCAAGTCTCAGTGTATGACGGAGCTTTCTTT. The chain recombines TRBV4-1 with TRBJ1-1; D is unresolved. The CDR3 length is 14 residues. Trimming stripped 1 base from V and 10 bases from J, with 16 bases between. Germline V gene data show CDR1 as MGHRA and CDR2 as YSYEKL.

CDR3 nucleotides: TGTGCCAGCAGCCCGGACAAGAAAAACACTGAAGCTTTCTTT. It is translated as CASSPDKKNTEAFF. The chain combines TRBV7-9 with TRBJ1-1; possibly TRBD1 for D (5 bases). CDR1 is SEHNR, CDR2 FQNEAQ, per germline (reference sequence). The CDR3 has 14 amino acids. Trimming stripped 5 bases from V and 2 bases from J, with 12 bases between.

This chain connects TRBV5-6 to TRBJ1-5, with D possibly being TRBD1 (5 bases). Germline assignment: CDR1 SGHDT and CDR2 YYEEEE. CDR3 length equals 15 residues. V lost 3 bases to trimming and J lost 1 base, with 11 bases between them. The CDR3 nucleotides are TGTGCCAGCAGCTCTACCGGGGGAAGCAATCAGCCCCAGCATTTT. This sequence encodes CASSSTGGSNQPQHF.

The chain is built from TRBV18 and TRBJ2-1, with D perhaps matching TRBD2 (6 bases). CDR1 is KGHSH and CDR2 is LQKENI in the germline V gene. V lost 1 base and J 5 bases, leaving 9 bases between the germline ends. This CDR3 region has 14 residues. For the CDR3, the DNA is TGTGCCAGCTCACCACGGGACTGGAACAATGAGCAGTTCTTC. Translating it yields CASSPRDWNNEQFF. The full variable domain, with the rest looked up from reference TRBV18 and TRBJ2-1, is NAGVMQNPRHLVRRRGQEARLRCSPMKGHSHVYWYRQLPEEGLKFMVYLQKENIIDESGMPKERFSAEFPKEGPSILRIQQVVRGDSAAYFCASSPRDWNNEQFFGPGTRLTVL.

The chain carries TRBV12-5 and TRBJ1-1; TRBD1 matches at 7 bases. The germline gives CDR1 LGHNT, CDR2 FRNRAP. J was trimmed by 9 bases and V by 3 bases; bases with no gene match: 7. The CDR3 is 13 residues long. The CDR3 nucleotides read TGTGCTAGTGGTTTAAACCCAGGGGGAAAAGCTTTCTTT. This encodes CASGLNPGGKAFF. The full variable domain, completed using reference TRBV12-5 and TRBJ1-1, is DARVTQTPRHKVTEMGQEVTMRCQPILGHNTVFWYRQTMMQGLELLAYFRNRAPLDDSGMPKDRFSAEMPDATLATLKIQPSEPRDSAVYFCASGLNPGGKAFFGQGTRLTVV.

This chain links TRBV7-2 with TRBJ2-7, with 8 bases lining up with TRBD1. The CDR3 covers 15 residues. CDR1 SGHTA and CDR2 FQGNSA come from the germline V gene. J gave up 0 bases and V 2 bases, and 3 bases lay outside the gene matches. DNA for the CDR3: TGTGCCAGCAGCTTAACCGGGACAGGCTCCTACGAGCAGTACGTC. It encodes CASSLTGTGSYEQYV.

V is TRBV7-9 and J is TRBJ2-1; D remains unclear. V gave up 6 bases and J gave up 0 bases, with 18 bases separating them. Germline-derived CDR1 and CDR2 are SEHNR and FQNEAQ (reference sequence). The CDR3 length is 17 residues. In DNA, the CDR3 is TGTGCCAGCAGTTGGCCCCTGGCGGCTAGCTCCTACAATGAGCAGTTCTTC. Its translation is CASSWPLAASSYNEQFF.